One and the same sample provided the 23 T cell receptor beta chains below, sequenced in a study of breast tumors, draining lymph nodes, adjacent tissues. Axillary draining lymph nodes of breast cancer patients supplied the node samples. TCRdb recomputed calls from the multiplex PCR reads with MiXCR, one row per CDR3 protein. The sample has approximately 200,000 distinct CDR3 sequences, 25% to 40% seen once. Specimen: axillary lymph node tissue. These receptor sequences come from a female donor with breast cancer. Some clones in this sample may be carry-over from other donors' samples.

CDR3 in DNA: TGTGCCAGCACCCAGGTCCAGCATTTT. Translated, it gives CASTQVQHF. The J gene is TRBJ1-5, the V gene TRBV4-2; D not resolved. Germline CDR1 is LGHNA and CDR2 is YNFKEQ. There are 9 residues in the CDR3. Trimming cost V 7 bases and J 12 bases, with 7 bases left between them.

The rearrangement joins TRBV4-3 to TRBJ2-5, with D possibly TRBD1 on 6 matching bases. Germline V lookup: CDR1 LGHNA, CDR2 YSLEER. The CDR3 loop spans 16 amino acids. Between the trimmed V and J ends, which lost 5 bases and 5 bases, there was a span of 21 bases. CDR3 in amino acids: CASSTESTGTKETQYF. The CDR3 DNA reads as TGCGCCAGCAGCACAGAGTCGACAGGCACGAAGGAGACCCAGTACTTC.

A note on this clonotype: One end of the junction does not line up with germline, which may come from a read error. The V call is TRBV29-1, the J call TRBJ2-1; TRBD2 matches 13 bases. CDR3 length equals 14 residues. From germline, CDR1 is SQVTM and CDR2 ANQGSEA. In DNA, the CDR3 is TGCAGCGTCGGACTAGCGGGGGTTGGCAATGAGCGGTTCTTC. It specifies CSVGLAGVGNERFF.

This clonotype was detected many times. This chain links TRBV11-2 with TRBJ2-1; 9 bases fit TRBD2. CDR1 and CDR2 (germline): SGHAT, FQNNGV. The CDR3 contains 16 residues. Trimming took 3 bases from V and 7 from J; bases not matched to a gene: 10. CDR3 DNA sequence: TGTGCCAGCAGCTTCACAAGAGTAGCGGGAGTTAATGAGCAGTTCTTC. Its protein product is CASSFTRVAGVNEQFF.

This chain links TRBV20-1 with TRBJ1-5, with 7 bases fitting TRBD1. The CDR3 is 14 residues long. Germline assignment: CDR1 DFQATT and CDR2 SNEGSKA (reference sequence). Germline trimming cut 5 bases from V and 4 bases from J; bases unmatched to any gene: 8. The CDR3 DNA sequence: TGCAGTGCTCCAGACAGGGCGCCAAATCAGCCCCAGCATTTT. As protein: CSAPDRAPNQPQHF.

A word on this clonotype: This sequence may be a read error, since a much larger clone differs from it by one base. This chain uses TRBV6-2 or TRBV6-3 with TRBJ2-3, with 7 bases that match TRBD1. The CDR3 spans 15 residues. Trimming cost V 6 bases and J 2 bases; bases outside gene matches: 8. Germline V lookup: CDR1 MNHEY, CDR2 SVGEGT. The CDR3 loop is CASRHPGGITDTQYF. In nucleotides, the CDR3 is TGTGCCAGCAGGCACCCAGGGGGTATCACAGATACGCAGTATTTT.

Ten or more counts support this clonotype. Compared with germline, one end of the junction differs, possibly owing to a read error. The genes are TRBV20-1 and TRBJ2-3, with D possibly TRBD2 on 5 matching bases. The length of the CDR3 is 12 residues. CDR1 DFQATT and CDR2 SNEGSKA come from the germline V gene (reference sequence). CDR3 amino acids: CSAEDSTDTQCF. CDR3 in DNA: TGCAGTGCTGAGGACTCTACAGATACGCAGTGTTTT.

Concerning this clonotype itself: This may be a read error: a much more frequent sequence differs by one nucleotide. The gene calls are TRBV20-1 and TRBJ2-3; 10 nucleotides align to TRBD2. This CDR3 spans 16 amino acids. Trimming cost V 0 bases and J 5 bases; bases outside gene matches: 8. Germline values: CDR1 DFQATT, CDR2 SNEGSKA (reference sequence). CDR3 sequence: CSARDHGTSAGDTQYF. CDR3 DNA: TGCAGTGCTAGAGATCACGGGACTAGCGCGGGAGATACGCAGTATTTT.

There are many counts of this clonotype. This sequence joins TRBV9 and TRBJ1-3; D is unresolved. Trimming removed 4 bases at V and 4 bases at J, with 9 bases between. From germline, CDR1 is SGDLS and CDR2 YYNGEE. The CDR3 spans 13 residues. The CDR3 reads CASSLMEGNTIYF. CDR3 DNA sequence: TGTGCCAGCAGCCTTATGGAAGGAAACACCATATATTTT. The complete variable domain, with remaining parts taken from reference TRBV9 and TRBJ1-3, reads DSGVTQTPKHLITATGQRVTLRCSPRSGDLSVYWYQQSLDQGLQFLIQYYNGEERAKGNILERFSAQQFPDLHSELNLSSLELGDSALYFCASSLMEGNTIYFGEGSWLTVV.

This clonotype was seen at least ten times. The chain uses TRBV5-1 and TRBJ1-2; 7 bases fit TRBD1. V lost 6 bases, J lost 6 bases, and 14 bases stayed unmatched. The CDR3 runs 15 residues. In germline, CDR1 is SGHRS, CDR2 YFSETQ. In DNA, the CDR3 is TGCGCCAGCAAGGGGACAGAAGGCCCTTTAGATGGCTACACCTTC. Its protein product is CASKGTEGPLDGYTF.

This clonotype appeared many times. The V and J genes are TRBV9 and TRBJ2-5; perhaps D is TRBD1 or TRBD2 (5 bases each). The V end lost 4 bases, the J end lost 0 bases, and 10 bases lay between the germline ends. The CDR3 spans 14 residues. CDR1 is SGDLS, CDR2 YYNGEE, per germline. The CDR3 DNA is TGTGCCAGCAGCCAACAGGACTACCAAGAGACCCAGTACTTC. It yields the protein CASSQQDYQETQYF.

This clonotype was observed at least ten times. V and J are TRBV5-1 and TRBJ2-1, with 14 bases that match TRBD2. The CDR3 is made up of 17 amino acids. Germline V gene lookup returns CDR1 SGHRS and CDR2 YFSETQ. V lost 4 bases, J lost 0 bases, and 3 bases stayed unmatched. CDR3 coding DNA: TGCGCCAGCAGCCCCGGGACTAGCGGGAGCTCCTACAATGAGCAGTTCTTC. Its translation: CASSPGTSGSSYNEQFF. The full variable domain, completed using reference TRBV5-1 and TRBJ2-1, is KAGVTQTPRYLIKTRGQQVTLSCSPISGHRSVSWYQQTPGQGLQFLFEYFSETQRNKGNFPGRFSGRQFSNSRSEMNVSTLELGDSALYLCASSPGTSGSSYNEQFFGPGTRLTVL.

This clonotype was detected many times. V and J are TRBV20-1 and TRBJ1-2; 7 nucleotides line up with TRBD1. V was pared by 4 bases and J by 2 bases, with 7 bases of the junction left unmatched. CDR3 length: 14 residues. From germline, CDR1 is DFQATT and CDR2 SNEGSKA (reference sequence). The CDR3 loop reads CSANLQGGNYGYTF. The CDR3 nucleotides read TGCAGTGCTAACCTCCAAGGGGGCAACTATGGCTACACCTTC.

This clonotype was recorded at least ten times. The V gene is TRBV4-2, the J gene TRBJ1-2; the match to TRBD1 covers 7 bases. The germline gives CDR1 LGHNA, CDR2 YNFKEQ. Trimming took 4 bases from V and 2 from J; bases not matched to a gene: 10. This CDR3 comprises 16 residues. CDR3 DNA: TGTGCCAGCAGCCTTCGGGGGGACAGTCCAAACTATGGCTACACCTTC. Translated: CASSLRGDSPNYGYTF.

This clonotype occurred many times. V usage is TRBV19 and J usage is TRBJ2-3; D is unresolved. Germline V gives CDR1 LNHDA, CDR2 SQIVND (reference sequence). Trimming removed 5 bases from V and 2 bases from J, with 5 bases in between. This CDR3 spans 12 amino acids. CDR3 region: CASSANTDTQYF. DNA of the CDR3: TGTGCCAGTAGTGCCAACACAGATACGCAGTATTTT.

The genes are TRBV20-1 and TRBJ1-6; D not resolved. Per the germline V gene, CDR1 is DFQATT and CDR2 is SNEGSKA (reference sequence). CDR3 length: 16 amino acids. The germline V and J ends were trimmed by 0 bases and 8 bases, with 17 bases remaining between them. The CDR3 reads CSARDYGPVGDSPLHF. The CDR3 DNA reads TGCAGTGCTAGAGATTACGGCCCAGTGGGAGATTCACCCCTCCACTTT.

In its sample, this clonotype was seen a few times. The CDR3 DNA sequence: TGTGCCAGCAGCCTCCGGGGTAGCCCCCAAAACATTCAGTACTTC. Residues: CASSLRGSPQNIQYF. The V and J genes are TRBV13 and TRBJ2-4, with D tentatively TRBD2 (5 bases). CDR1 is PRHDT, CDR2 FYEKMQ, per germline (reference sequence). The CDR3 spans 15 residues. V lost 5 bases and J 5 bases, leaving 16 bases between the germline ends.

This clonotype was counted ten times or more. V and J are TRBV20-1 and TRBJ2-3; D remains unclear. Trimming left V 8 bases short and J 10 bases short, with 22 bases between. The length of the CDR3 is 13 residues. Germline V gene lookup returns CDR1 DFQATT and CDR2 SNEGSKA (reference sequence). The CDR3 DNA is TGCAGTCCATTTTTGGCCCCGGTCCTTGCGCAGTATTTT. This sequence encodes CSPFLAPVLAQYF.

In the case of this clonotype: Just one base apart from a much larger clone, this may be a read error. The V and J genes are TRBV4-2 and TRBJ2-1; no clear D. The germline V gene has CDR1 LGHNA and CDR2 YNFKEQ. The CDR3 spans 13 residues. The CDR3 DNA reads TGTGCCTGCAGCCAAGGTTCTCCCTTTGGGCAGTTCTTC. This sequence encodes CACSQGSPFGQFF.

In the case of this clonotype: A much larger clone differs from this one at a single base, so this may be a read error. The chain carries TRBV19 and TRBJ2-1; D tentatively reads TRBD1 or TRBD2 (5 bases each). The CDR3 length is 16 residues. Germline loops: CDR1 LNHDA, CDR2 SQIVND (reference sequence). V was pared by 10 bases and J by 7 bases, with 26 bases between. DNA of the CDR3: TGTGCCAATCGCCGAGGACACAGCGGCTCTGGGAATGAGCAGTTCTTC. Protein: CANRRGHSGSGNEQFF.

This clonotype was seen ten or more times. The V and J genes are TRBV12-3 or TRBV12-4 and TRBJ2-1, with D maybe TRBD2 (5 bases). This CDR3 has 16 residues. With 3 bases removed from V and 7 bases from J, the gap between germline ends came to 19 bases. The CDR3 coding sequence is TGTGCCAGCAGTTTGGGAGACACGGCCGTACAGAATGAGCAGTTCTTC. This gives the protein CASSLGDTAVQNEQFF.

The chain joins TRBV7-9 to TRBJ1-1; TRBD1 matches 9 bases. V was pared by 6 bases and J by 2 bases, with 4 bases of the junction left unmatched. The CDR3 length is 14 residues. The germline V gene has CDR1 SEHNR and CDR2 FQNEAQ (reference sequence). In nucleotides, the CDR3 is TGTGCCAGCAGGGGGGACAGGGCTAACACTGAAGCTTTCTTT. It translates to CASRGDRANTEAFF.

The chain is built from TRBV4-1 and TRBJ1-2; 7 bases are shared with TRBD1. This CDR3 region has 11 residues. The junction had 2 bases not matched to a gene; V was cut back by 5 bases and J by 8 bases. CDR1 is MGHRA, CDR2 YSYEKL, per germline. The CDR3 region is CASSKGQGYTF. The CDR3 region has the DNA TGCGCCAGCAGCAAGGGACAGGGCTACACCTTC.